This TCR beta chain stems from a study of blood T cell repertoires in COVID-19. As for the study in general: There were acute and convalescent COVID-19 samples, and they came from the United States, Italy and Spain. Sources were T cells, B-cell-depleted T cells, or PBMCs; the material itself was cDNA or gDNA.

Measured with immunoSEQ multiplex PCR; TCRdb has only the in-frame clones, and not every one. The sample shows 84,000 or so clones, 75% to 85% of them seen only once. Trimming pared 0 bases from V and 2 bases from J, leaving 12 bases between. Germline CDR1 reads SEHNR; CDR2 reads FQNEAQ (reference sequence). This CDR3 is built from 16 residues. This sequence originates from a human donor in a cohort sampled during active COVID-19. V gene TRBV7-9 combines with J gene TRBJ2-3; weak D call: TRBD2 (7 bases). Material: peripheral blood. The CDR3 region is CASSLAGGRPTDTQYF. The CDR3, as DNA: TGTGCCAGCAGCTTAGCCGGGGGGCGCCCCACAGATACGCAGTATTTT.